These 18 T cell receptor beta chains originate from one sample sequenced in a study of T cell changes during pregnancy in multiple sclerosis. Assay used: immunoSEQ multiplex PCR; TCRdb lists only in-frame clones, some missing. The sample gives tens of thousands of clones, about 92% of which show up once; about 1.7% is in the top ten. The material sequenced was peripheral blood, taken after pregnancy. The receptors here all came from a female donor with multiple sclerosis, enrolled in a pregnancy study.

This rearrangement joins TRBV25-1 to TRBJ2-7; 9 positions match TRBD1. This CDR3 region has 14 residues. The germline CDR1 and CDR2 sequences are MGHDK and SYGVNS. After removal of 7 bases from V and 1 base from J, the junction contained 5 bases not matched to a gene. The CDR3: CASNDRGVSYEQYF. CDR3 bases: TGTGCCAGCAACGACAGGGGGGTATCCTACGAGCAGTACTTC.

The chain recombines TRBV19 with TRBJ2-2; 10 bases are a match to TRBD1. The CDR3 sequence is 18 residues long. Per the germline V gene, CDR1 is LNHDA and CDR2 is SQIVND (reference sequence). The V segment lost 4 bases and the J segment 4 bases; nucleotides outside the gene matches: 12. For the CDR3, the DNA is TGTGCCAGTAGTACCCCGACAGGGGGCATTATAAGCACCGGGGAGCTGTTTTTT. Its translation is CASSTPTGGIISTGELFF. Based on the CDR3 plus reference TRBV19 and TRBJ2-2, the full variable domain is DGGITQSPKYLFRKEGQNVTLSCEQNLNHDAMYWYRQDPGQGLRLIYYSQIVNDFQKGDIAEGYSVSREKKESFPLTVTSAQKNPTAFYLCASSTPTGGIISTGELFFGEGSRLTVL.

The CDR3, as DNA: TGCGCCAGCAGCCAAGACGTAGCAGGGACAGATACGCAGTATTTT. It is translated as CASSQDVAGTDTQYF. V gene TRBV4-3 combines with J gene TRBJ2-3; D is possibly TRBD1 (5 bases). CDR1 is LGHNA and CDR2 is YSLEER in the germline V gene. This CDR3 spans 15 amino acids. Trimming stripped 0 bases from V and 3 bases from J, with 10 bases between.

The rearrangement links TRBV18 to TRBJ2-3, with 9 nucleotides matching TRBD2. CDR3 length: 17 residues. Germline V gives CDR1 KGHSH, CDR2 LQKENI. The V and J ends lost 2 bases and 1 base, in that order; junction bases with no gene match: 7. In DNA, the CDR3 is TGTGCCAGCTCACCAAAAGGGCTAGCGGGACGCACAGATACGCAGTATTTT. Translated: CASSPKGLAGRTDTQYF.

The gene calls are TRBV18 and TRBJ2-1, with D unresolved. V lost 4 bases, J lost 7 bases, and 11 bases lay in between. In germline, CDR1 is KGHSH, CDR2 LQKENI. The CDR3 has 13 amino acids. CDR3 sequence: CASSLKSRNEQFF. CDR3 in DNA: TGTGCCAGCTCACTCAAGTCTAGAAATGAGCAGTTCTTC.

The chain has TRBV21-1 and TRBJ1-1. TRBV21-1 is tagged as a pseudogene. This CDR3 has 9 amino acids. The CDR3 is CASSKRAFF. DNA of the CDR3: TGTGCCAGCAGCAAGCGAGCTTTCTTT.

The chain has TRBV7-9 and TRBJ2-5; weak D call: TRBD1 (5 bases). CDR1 and CDR2 (germline): SEHNR, FQNEAQ (reference sequence). CDR3 length: 14 residues. The ends were cut back, 5 bases at V and 5 bases at J, with 15 bases in the middle. DNA for the CDR3: TGTGCCAGCAGCACCGCAGGGATAGAGGAGACCCAGTACTTC. This encodes CASSTAGIEETQYF.

A single count supports this clone. This sequence joins TRBV27 and TRBJ2-3; D is perhaps TRBD1 (5 bases). The CDR3 covers 19 residues. The germline V gene has CDR1 MNHEY and CDR2 SMNVEV (reference sequence). Trimming took off 2 bases at V and 0 bases at J, with 21 bases between the two ends. The CDR3 reads CASSLQEVTRVPSTDTQYF. The CDR3 nucleotides are TGTGCCAGCAGTTTACAAGAGGTCACCAGGGTTCCTAGCACAGATACGCAGTATTTT.

This clone has just one count. The chain employs TRBV5-6 and TRBJ1-2; TRBD1 aligns across 8 bases. The CDR3 consists of 12 residues. The V segment lost 3 bases and the J segment 8 bases; nucleotides outside the gene matches: 3. Germline-derived CDR1 and CDR2 are SGHDT and YYEEEE. The CDR3 DNA follows: TGTGCCAGCAGCTCAGGGGGCGAAGGCTACACCTTC. The encoded protein is CASSSGGEGYTF.

The chain combines TRBV7-9 with TRBJ2-1, with 8 bases lining up with TRBD2. Trimming took 4 bases from V and 10 from J; bases not matched to a gene: 9. This CDR3 is 14 amino acids long. Germline CDR1 and CDR2: SEHNR and FQNEAQ (reference sequence). The CDR3 DNA reads TGTGCCAGCAGCTCACTAATAGCGGGAAAGGAGCAGTTCTTC. Translation gives CASSSLIAGKEQFF.

This clone was seen once. The rearrangement links TRBV27 to TRBJ2-3, with D maybe TRBD2 (6 bases). There are 15 residues in the CDR3. V lost 8 bases, J lost 7 bases, and 22 bases lay in between. Germline values: CDR1 MNHEY, CDR2 SMNVEV (reference sequence). The CDR3 spells CASERRGTPPYTQYF. The CDR3, as DNA: TGTGCCAGCGAACGGCGCGGGACCCCCCCGTATACGCAGTATTTT.

The chain carries TRBV7-2 and TRBJ2-1; D perhaps matches TRBD2 (6 bases). This CDR3 has 16 amino acids. V was clipped by 5 bases and J by 4 bases, with 18 bases between them. Germline loops: CDR1 SGHTA, CDR2 FQGNSA. The CDR3 protein is CASSPTSSGPYNEQFF. The CDR3 DNA sequence: TGTGCCAGCAGCCCCACCTCAAGCGGGCCTTACAATGAGCAGTTCTTC. The variable domain in full, completed from reference TRBV7-2 and TRBJ2-1, reads GAGVSQSPSNKVTEKGKDVELRCDPISGHTALYWYRQSLGQGLEFLIYFQGNSAPDKSGLPSDRFSAERTGGSVSTLTIQRTQQEDSAVYLCASSPTSSGPYNEQFFGPGTRLTVL.

This clone has only one observation. This chain joins TRBV29-1 and TRBJ2-1, with 11 bases that match TRBD2. Germline V gives CDR1 SQVTM, CDR2 ANQGSEA. Losses at the gene ends were 5 bases for V and 7 bases for J; bases not matched to a gene: 13. This CDR3 is 16 amino acids long. CDR3 protein: CSVRGGVTSGSNEQFF. Written as DNA, the CDR3 is TGCAGCGTTAGGGGGGGGGTTACTAGCGGGAGTAATGAGCAGTTCTTC.

V and J are TRBV6-1 and TRBJ1-5; no clear D gene. The V gene lost 5 bases and the J gene lost 5 bases, with 7 bases spanning the gap. The V gene's germline CDR1 is MNHNS and CDR2 SASEGT. This CDR3 comprises 12 residues. CDR3 coding DNA: TGTGCCAGCAGTCCAGACTATCAGCCCCAGCATTTT. Translation gives CASSPDYQPQHF.

In nucleotides, the CDR3 is TGTGCCAGCAGCAGGAAGGACGAGCAGTACTTC. This translates into CASSRKDEQYF. V usage is TRBV2 and J usage is TRBJ2-7, with unresolved D. Between the trimmed V and J ends, which lost 6 bases and 5 bases, there was a span of 8 bases. The CDR3 is 11 residues long. Germline assignment: CDR1 SNHLY and CDR2 FYNNEI. Drawing the rest from reference TRBV2 and TRBJ2-7, the complete variable domain is EPEVTQTPSHQVTQMGQEVILRCVPISNHLYFYWYRQILGQKVEFLVSFYNNEISEKSEIFDDQFSVERPDGSNFTLKIRSTKLEDSAMYFCASSRKDEQYFGPGTRLTVT.

This CDR3 is CATPKDSSGSLTGELFF. DNA of the CDR3: TGTGCCACCCCAAAGGACTCTAGCGGGAGTCTCACCGGGGAGCTGTTTTTT. The rearrangement joins TRBV28 to TRBJ2-2; TRBD2 matches at 10 bases. The CDR3 is 17 residues long. Germline CDR1 and CDR2: MDHEN and SYDVKM. Trimming at V came to 10 bases and at J to 4 bases, leaving 15 bases not matched to a gene.

This chain connects TRBV27 to TRBJ2-5; tentatively, D is TRBD2 (5 bases). Trimming cost V 1 base and J 3 bases, with 6 bases left between them. The CDR3 totals 13 residues. From germline, CDR1 is MNHEY and CDR2 SMNVEV (reference sequence). The CDR3 coding sequence is TGTGCCAGCAGTTTATGGGGAGAAGAGACCCAGTACTTC. It translates to CASSLWGEETQYF.

This rearrangement joins TRBV19 to TRBJ2-3; 9 nucleotides agree with TRBD1. V was clipped by 1 base and J by 2 bases; unmatched bases: 4. In germline, CDR1 is LNHDA, CDR2 SQIVND (reference sequence). CDR3 length: 16 amino acids. CDR3 nucleotide sequence: TGTGCCAGTAGTATAGGGACAGGGGATCCCACAGATACGCAGTATTTT. This translates into CASSIGTGDPTDTQYF. Drawing the rest from reference TRBV19 and TRBJ2-3, the complete variable domain is DGGITQSPKYLFRKEGQNVTLSCEQNLNHDAMYWYRQDPGQGLRLIYYSQIVNDFQKGDIAEGYSVSREKKESFPLTVTSAQKNPTAFYLCASSIGTGDPTDTQYFGPGTRLTVL.